This T cell receptor (beta chain) was captured in a study of shared clonotypes between healthy human individuals. Germline values: CDR1 MNHNY, CDR2 SVGAGI (reference sequence). The length of the CDR3 is 16 residues. Trimming pared 2 bases from V and 5 bases from J, leaving 18 bases between. Using roughly 200 ng DNA, 30,000 or so T cell genomes, the sorted-subset replicate PCRs were run. Using immunoSEQ multiplex PCR, the repertoire was profiled, and TCRdb retains in-frame clones only, with some absent. The sample includes a few million clones, roughly nine tenths of them seen just once. Points on this clone: Antigen: not known.

Study observations and caveats: The study sampled only blood, and tissue repertoires likely differ.

The TCR originated in a man between 18 and 35 years old in good health. The chain links TRBV6-6 to TRBJ2-5; weak D call: TRBD2 (7 bases). Sequencing used naive CD4+ T cells sorted from blood. Subset meaning: CD45RA+ positively selected. CDR3: CASSYRSAGAQETQYF. The CDR3 nucleotides read TGTGCCAGCAGTTACCGCTCGGCGGGGGCTCAGGAGACCCAGTACTTC.